A selection of T cell receptor beta chains follows, all from one sample in a study of blood T cell repertoires in COVID-19. Using immunoSEQ multiplex PCR, the repertoire was profiled, and TCRdb retains in-frame clones only, with some absent. The sample shows just under 150,000 clones, around 84% of them seen only once. The sequenced sample consisted of peripheral blood. All receptors derive from a human donor in a cohort sampled during active COVID-19. The CDR3 runs from the conserved cysteine through the conserved F or W. The D gene is left open where the match is weak. A row's size may be missing; if present it is once, few, many or a size class.

J	V	size	D	CDR3	DNA
TRBJ2-2	TRBV20-1	.	.	CSASAGIAGELFF	TGCAGTGCTAGTGCGGGGATCGCCGGGGAGCTGTTTTTT
TRBJ1-3	TRBV7-9	.	TRBD1	CASSPRTGLTSGNTIYF	TGTGCCAGCAGCCCGAGGACAGGATTAACCTCTGGAAACACCATATATTTT
TRBJ2-6	TRBV5-6	.	.	CASSSNSISGANVLTF	TGTGCCAGCAGCTCCAACTCGATCTCTGGGGCCAACGTCCTGACTTTC
TRBJ2-1	TRBV7-3	.	TRBD1	CASSPGQGSFNEQFF	TGTGCCAGCAGCCCCGGACAGGGGTCCTTTAATGAGCAGTTCTTC
TRBJ1-1	TRBV25-1	once	.	CASSGPRGYRGMNTEAFF	TGTGCCAGCAGTGGACCCAGGGGCTACCGAGGCATGAACACTGAAGCTTTCTTT
TRBJ2-2	TRBV18	.	TRBD1	CASSPLDRGEGTGELFF	TGTGCCAGCTCACCTCTGGACAGGGGCGAGGGCACCGGGGAGCTGTTTTTT
TRBJ1-2	TRBV3-1/TRBV3-2	.	TRBD1	CASSLLGSQGYYGYTF	TGTGCCAGCAGCCTCTTAGGGTCACAGGGGTACTATGGCTACACCTTC
TRBJ1-2	TRBV5-4	.	TRBD1	CASSTRTGGVGNYGYTF	TGTGCCAGCAGCACCCGGACAGGGGGTGTGGGGAACTATGGCTACACCTTC
TRBJ2-7	TRBV25-1	.	.	CASSESGRVDYEQYF	TGTGCCAGCAGTGAATCGGGCAGGGTAGACTACGAGCAGTACTTC
TRBJ1-4	TRBV27	.	TRBD1	CASSKGTGGAPLFF	TGTGCCAGCAGCAAGGGGACAGGGGGCGCTCCCCTGTTTTTT
TRBJ1-2	TRBV29-1	.	TRBD1	CSVVQGGDGYTF	TGCAGCGTCGTACAGGGGGGGGATGGCTACACCTTC
TRBJ1-2	TRBV2	.	.	CASSVQSSSNYGYTF	TGTGCCAGCAGTGTACAGTCCTCTTCTAACTATGGCTACACCTTC
TRBJ1-3	TRBV27	.	TRBD1	CASSQGGGNTIYF	TGTGCCAGCAGCCAGGGGGGTGGAAACACCATATATTTT
TRBJ2-2	TRBV10-3	.	TRBD1	CAARTGGAAGELFF	TGTGCCGCACGAACAGGGGGCGCCGCCGGGGAGCTGTTTTTT
TRBJ2-5	TRBV24-1	.	TRBD2	CATSALSRAGSQETQYF	TGTGCCACCAGTGCCCTAAGTCGAGCGGGGTCCCAAGAGACCCAGTACTTC
TRBJ1-1	TRBV29-1	few	TRBD1	CSGVMTGTNTEAFF	TGCAGCGGTGTGATGACAGGGACGAACACTGAAGCTTTCTTT
TRBJ1-5	TRBV2	.	TRBD1	CASTGQGDNQPQHF	TGTGCCAGCACAGGACAGGGGGACAATCAGCCCCAGCATTTT
TRBJ2-5	TRBV5-6	.	.	CASSFYGPQETQYF	TGTGCCAGCAGCTTTTATGGGCCCCAAGAGACCCAGTACTTC
TRBJ2-3	TRBV7-9	once	.	CASSLDRRVNTDTQYF	TGTGCCAGCAGCTTAGATAGGCGGGTTAACACAGATACGCAGTATTTT
TRBJ1-1	TRBV19	.	TRBD1	CASSNQQGAEAFF	TGTGCCAGTAGTAATCAACAGGGGGCGGAAGCTTTCTTT
TRBJ2-1	TRBV5-1	.	TRBD2	CASSSLSGGINEQFF	TGCGCCAGCAGCTCCCTAAGCGGGGGAATAAATGAGCAGTTCTTC
TRBJ1-6	TRBV2	.	TRBD1	CASRDRTGLNSPLHF	TGTGCCAGCAGAGATAGGACAGGCCTTAATTCACCCCTCCACTTT
TRBJ2-5	TRBV14	.	TRBD1	CASSHRTGSQETQYF	TGTGCCAGCAGCCATCGGACAGGCTCTCAAGAGACCCAGTACTTC
TRBJ2-5	TRBV6-5	.	TRBD2	CASSYLGGREETQYF	TGTGCCAGCAGTTACCTCGGGGGGAGGGAAGAGACCCAGTACTTC
TRBJ1-2	TRBV3-1/TRBV3-2	.	TRBD1	CASSSRDREYTF	TGTGCCAGCAGCAGCCGGGACAGGGAATACACCTTC
TRBJ2-3	TRBV7-2	.	TRBD2	CASSWTSGWPPDTQYF	TGTGCCAGCAGCTGGACTAGCGGGTGGCCCCCAGATACGCAGTATTTT
TRBJ1-4	TRBV6-5	.	TRBD1	CASSNRGLANEKLFF	TGTGCCAGCAGCAACAGGGGTTTGGCTAATGAAAAACTGTTTTTT